Listed below are T cell receptor beta chains from one sample, sequenced in a study of cytomegalovirus exposure and HLA in healthy donors. Profiling relied on immunoSEQ multiplex PCR, and the TCRdb table lists in-frame clones only, not all of them. The table lists some 150,000 clones, 75% of them singletons. The material sequenced was PBMCs. Source of these receptors: a man aged 40-55 years in good health and CMV-seronegative. The CDR3 runs from the conserved cysteine through the conserved F or W. Fields, in order: V gene, D gene, J gene, clone size, CDR3 protein, CDR3 DNA. The D gene is left open where the match is weak. Only part of the rows carry a size: once, few, many, or a class if the clone is expanded.

V: TRBV5-1; D: -; J: TRBJ1-3; size: -; CDR3: CASSEFGGYNSGNTIYF; DNA: TGCGCCAGCAGCGAATTCGGAGGGTACAACTCTGGAAACACCATATATTTT
V: TRBV16; D: TRBD1; J: TRBJ2-3; size: -; CDR3: CASSQPDRAGTDTQYF; DNA: TGTGCCAGCAGCCAACCGGACAGGGCGGGTACAGATACGCAGTATTTT
V: TRBV6-6; D: TRBD1; J: TRBJ2-7; size: -; CDR3: CASSYPDRGWHEQYF; DNA: TGTGCCAGCAGTTATCCGGACAGGGGATGGCACGAGCAGTACTTC
V: TRBV7-9; D: TRBD1; J: TRBJ1-5; size: -; CDR3: CSSSLGRQGLHQPQHF; DNA: TGTTCCAGCAGCCTAGGTCGACAGGGGCTCCATCAGCCCCAGCATTTT
V: TRBV29-1; D: -; J: TRBJ1-2; size: -; CDR3: CSVDEAPPNYGYTF; DNA: TGCAGCGTTGATGAGGCACCTCCTAACTATGGCTACACCTTC
V: TRBV27; D: TRBD2; J: TRBJ2-3; size: -; CDR3: CASTWTSGGAIDTQYF; DNA: TGTGCCAGCACTTGGACTAGCGGGGGGGCCATAGATACGCAGTATTTT
V: TRBV28; D: TRBD1; J: TRBJ1-1; size: few; CDR3: CASNEQGAVTEAFF; DNA: TGTGCCAGCAACGAACAGGGGGCTGTCACTGAAGCTTTCTTT
V: TRBV5-4; D: -; J: TRBJ2-6; size: few; CDR3: CASSLSYSGANVLTF; DNA: TGTGCCAGCAGTTTGAGCTACTCTGGGGCCAACGTCCTGACTTTC
V: TRBV5-1; D: -; J: TRBJ1-5; size: few; CDR3: CASSLVAGDQPQHF; DNA: TGCGCCAGCAGCTTGGTCGCAGGGGATCAGCCCCAGCATTTT
V: TRBV2; D: TRBD2; J: TRBJ2-1; size: -; CDR3: CAAHPTSGGTRVNEQFF; DNA: TGTGCCGCCCATCCCACTAGCGGGGGGACAAGGGTCAATGAGCAGTTCTTC
V: TRBV28; D: -; J: TRBJ1-2; size: -; CDR3: CASRSNQGYTF; DNA: TGTGCCAGCAGGTCCAACCAGGGCTACACCTTC
V: TRBV6-5; D: -; J: TRBJ1-4; size: -; CDR3: CASSYSAGRANEKLFF; DNA: TGTGCCAGCAGTTACTCGGCAGGGCGCGCTAATGAAAAACTGTTTTTT
V: TRBV19; D: TRBD1; J: TRBJ1-5; size: -; CDR3: CASRTGQGDYQPQHF; DNA: TGTGCCAGTAGAACGGGACAGGGTGATTATCAGCCCCAGCATTTT
V: TRBV19; D: TRBD1; J: TRBJ1-5; size: -; CDR3: CASSNSGTAGWEPQHF; DNA: TGTGCCAGTAGTAACTCAGGGACAGCGGGTTGGGAGCCCCAGCATTTT
V: TRBV7-3; D: -; J: TRBJ2-7; size: -; CDR3: CASSSLAGSYYEQYF; DNA: TGTGCCAGCAGCTCGTTGGCAGGGTCATACTACGAGCAGTACTTC
V: TRBV7-9; D: -; J: TRBJ1-1; size: few; CDR3: CASSPVGGRNTEAFF; DNA: TGTGCCAGCAGCCCCGTAGGAGGCCGGAACACTGAAGCTTTCTTT
V: TRBV19; D: TRBD1; J: TRBJ1-5; size: -; CDR3: CASRPRAGTGGYQPQHF; DNA: TGTGCCAGTAGGCCTCGGGCGGGGACAGGAGGATATCAGCCCCAGCATTTT
V: TRBV7-8; D: TRBD1; J: TRBJ2-7; size: once; CDR3: CASSRQSQGAYEQYF; DNA: TGTGCCAGCAGCAGACAATCACAGGGGGCCTACGAGCAGTACTTC
V: TRBV6-5; D: -; J: TRBJ1-6; size: -; CDR3: CASSFRSPLHF; DNA: TGTGCCAGCAGTTTCCGGTCACCCCTCCACTTT
V: TRBV19; D: -; J: TRBJ2-7; size: -; CDR3: CASSQGPGSYEQYF; DNA: TGTGCCAGTAGTCAGGGTCCTGGCTCCTACGAGCAGTACTTC
V: TRBV7-9; D: -; J: TRBJ2-4; size: -; CDR3: CASSFNRAKNIQYF; DNA: TGTGCCAGCAGCTTTAACAGAGCCAAAAACATTCAGTACTTC
V: TRBV11-2; D: -; J: TRBJ1-1; size: -; CDR3: CASSRIPTTTEAFF; DNA: TGTGCCAGCAGCCGAATCCCGACAACCACTGAAGCTTTCTTT
V: TRBV7-3; D: TRBD2; J: TRBJ2-5; size: -; CDR3: CASSLGLARAQETQYF; DNA: TGTGCCAGCAGCTTGGGACTAGCGCGGGCTCAAGAGACCCAGTACTTC
V: TRBV6-5; D: -; J: TRBJ2-7; size: -; CDR3: CASSYRGYEQYF; DNA: TGTGCCAGCAGTTACAGGGGCTACGAGCAGTACTTC
V: TRBV10-3; D: -; J: TRBJ2-7; size: -; CDR3: CVAAPVEQYF; DNA: TGTGTCGCGGCCCCTGTCGAGCAGTACTTC
V: TRBV7-9; D: -; J: TRBJ2-5; size: -; CDR3: CSSRRGGKVYGFQETQYF; DNA: TGTTCCAGCAGGAGGGGGGGGAAAGTCTATGGATTCCAAGAGACCCAGTACTTC
V: TRBV7-6; D: -; J: TRBJ1-1; size: -; CDR3: CASSLVAGAYTEAFF; DNA: TGTGCCAGCAGCTTAGTAGCTGGGGCATACACTGAAGCTTTCTTT
V: TRBV7-9; D: TRBD1; J: TRBJ1-1; size: -; CDR3: CASSPTGGNTEAFF; DNA: TGTGCCAGCAGCCCGACAGGGGGAAACACTGAAGCTTTCTTT
V: TRBV5-1; D: -; J: TRBJ2-3; size: -; CDR3: CASSLAYALPNTDTQYF; DNA: TGCGCCAGCAGCTTGGCCTACGCGTTACCTAACACAGATACGCAGTATTTT
V: TRBV7-6; D: TRBD1; J: TRBJ2-1; size: -; CDR3: CASSPARDRGHEQFF; DNA: TGTGCCAGCAGTCCAGCCCGGGACAGGGGCCATGAGCAGTTCTTC
V: TRBV28; D: -; J: TRBJ1-5; size: -; CDR3: CASNRRRAPAEPQHF; DNA: TGTGCCAGCAATAGGAGGCGGGCCCCGGCAGAGCCCCAGCATTTT
V: TRBV29-1; D: -; J: TRBJ2-3; size: -; CDR3: CSVGRGRSSTDTQYF; DNA: TGCAGCGTTGGACGCGGGCGATCTAGCACAGATACGCAGTATTTT
V: TRBV20-1; D: -; J: TRBJ2-7; size: -; CDR3: CSAAGFQEQYF; DNA: TGCAGTGCAGCAGGGTTTCAGGAGCAGTACTTC
V: TRBV18; D: -; J: TRBJ2-7; size: -; CDR3: CASSPQTGYEQYF; DNA: TGTGCCAGCTCACCACAAACAGGATACGAGCAGTACTTC
V: TRBV5-1; D: TRBD1; J: TRBJ2-4; size: -; CDR3: CASSPGQGDKNIQYF; DNA: TGCGCCAGCAGCCCGGGACAGGGGGATAAAAACATTCAGTACTTC
V: TRBV7-6; D: TRBD1; J: TRBJ2-7; size: -; CDR3: CASSLGDSGYEQYF; DNA: TGTGCCAGCAGCCTCGGGGACAGTGGCTACGAGCAGTACTTC
V: TRBV4-3; D: -; J: TRBJ1-2; size: -; CDR3: CASSQVAAGGYTF; DNA: TGCGCCAGCAGCCAAGTGGCAGCCGGGGGCTACACCTTC
V: TRBV6-5; D: -; J: TRBJ2-7; size: -; CDR3: CASSRSRDSYEQYF; DNA: TGTGCCAGCAGTCGCTCCCGGGACTCCTACGAGCAGTACTTC
V: TRBV7-9; D: -; J: TRBJ1-5; size: once; CDR3: CASSQSNQPQHF; DNA: TGTGCCAGCAGCCAGTCTAATCAGCCCCAGCATTTT
V: TRBV28; D: TRBD1; J: TRBJ2-1; size: -; CDR3: CASRRQGANEQFF; DNA: TGTGCCAGTAGAAGACAGGGGGCTAATGAGCAGTTCTTC
V: TRBV27; D: TRBD1; J: TRBJ2-7; size: once; CDR3: CASSRTRDREDSYEQYF; DNA: TGTGCCAGCAGTCGCACTCGGGACAGGGAAGACAGCTACGAGCAGTACTTC
V: TRBV5-6; D: TRBD1; J: TRBJ2-3; size: few; CDR3: CASSLRSGTGRDTQYF; DNA: TGTGCCAGCAGCCTACGGTCCGGGACAGGGAGAGATACGCAGTATTTT
V: TRBV27; D: -; J: TRBJ1-1; size: -; CDR3: CASSSWELRNTEAFF; DNA: TGTGCCAGCAGTTCTTGGGAGCTTAGGAACACTGAAGCTTTCTTT
V: TRBV28; D: -; J: TRBJ2-3; size: -; CDR3: CASRLSGPGTDTQYF; DNA: TGTGCCAGCAGGCTTAGCGGACCCGGCACAGATACGCAGTATTTT
V: TRBV28; D: TRBD1; J: TRBJ2-7; size: -; CDR3: CASRRSGTGYEQYF; DNA: TGTGCCAGCAGACGTTCGGGGACAGGGTACGAGCAGTACTTC
V: TRBV2; D: TRBD2; J: TRBJ2-1; size: few; CDR3: CASTTGGGEQFF; DNA: TGTGCCAGCACGACGGGGGGAGGTGAGCAGTTCTTC
V: TRBV19; D: TRBD1; J: TRBJ1-5; size: -; CDR3: CASSEPHQDREGQPQHF; DNA: TGTGCCAGTTCCGAACCGCACCAAGACAGGGAAGGTCAGCCCCAGCATTTT
V: TRBV19; D: -; J: TRBJ1-5; size: once; CDR3: CASHAGGGPQHF; DNA: TGTGCCTCACACGCCGGAGGTGGGCCCCAGCATTTT
V: TRBV11-1; D: TRBD1; J: TRBJ2-5; size: once; CDR3: CASSGDRGETQYF; DNA: TGTGCCAGCAGCGGAGACAGGGGAGAGACCCAGTACTTC
V: TRBV5-1; D: TRBD1; J: TRBJ1-4; size: few; CDR3: CASGQGAWTNEKLFF; DNA: TGCGCCAGCGGACAGGGGGCTTGGACTAATGAAAAACTGTTTTTT
V: TRBV7-8; D: -; J: TRBJ1-2; size: -; CDR3: CASGGFDYGYTF; DNA: TGTGCCAGCGGCGGGTTCGACTATGGCTACACCTTC
V: TRBV28; D: -; J: TRBJ1-1; size: -; CDR3: CASSYREYTEAFF; DNA: TGTGCCAGCAGCTACCGGGAGTACACTGAAGCTTTCTTT
V: TRBV10-2; D: TRBD1; J: TRBJ1-1; size: few; CDR3: CASRRGGSWGTEAFF; DNA: TGCGCCAGCAGAAGAGGGGGCAGTTGGGGCACTGAAGCTTTCTTT